These 13 T cell receptor beta chains came from one sample sequenced in a study of blood T cell repertoires in COVID-19. TCRdb keeps only in-frame clones here, not all; method: immunoSEQ multiplex PCR. Of 95,000 to 150,000 clones listed, about 80% are singletons. Specimen: peripheral blood. These receptor sequences come from a woman aged 50 to 60 with acute or convalescent COVID-19.

The rearrangement uses TRBV12-3 or TRBV12-4 and TRBJ2-1, with D possibly matching TRBD2 (6 bases). V lost 0 bases and J lost 8, with 8 bases in between. The CDR3 length is 13 residues. The DNA of the CDR3 is TGTGCCAGCAGTTTAGCGGGAGGTCATGAGCAGTTCTTC. Its protein product is CASSLAGGHEQFF.

The count of this clone is one. V and J are TRBV20-1 and TRBJ2-5; 11 bases line up with TRBD2. Germline V CDR1 and CDR2: DFQATT, SNEGSKA (reference sequence). CDR3 length: 15 residues. V lost 3 bases to trimming and J lost 5 bases; unmatched junction nucleotides: 8. The CDR3 region has the DNA TGCAGTGCTAGTGGAACTAGCGGGAGTTCGGAGACCCAGTACTTC. It codes for CSASGTSGSSETQYF.

The J gene is TRBJ1-5, the V gene TRBV15, with D unclear. V shed 6 bases and J shed 3 bases, with 15 bases lying between them. The CDR3 covers 15 residues. CDR1 and CDR2 from the germline V gene are LNHNV and YYDKDF (reference sequence). The CDR3 spells CATSPGSILNQPQHF. The DNA of the CDR3 is TGTGCCACCAGTCCGGGGTCAATTCTCAATCAGCCCCAGCATTTT.

The rearrangement links TRBV6-1 to TRBJ2-6; TRBD2 matches 10 bases. Germline lookup yields CDR1 MNHNS and CDR2 SASEGT. The V and J ends lost 1 base and 4 bases, in that order; junction bases with no gene match: 22. This CDR3 is built from 23 residues. This CDR3 is CASSEEGPRASGRGRAGANVLTF. For the CDR3, the DNA is TGTGCCAGCAGTGAAGAAGGCCCACGGGCTAGCGGGAGAGGAAGGGCCGGGGCCAACGTCCTGACTTTC.

The chain links TRBV6-5 to TRBJ2-1; the D gene is possibly TRBD2 (6 bases). CDR1 and CDR2 from the germline V gene are MNHEY and SVGAGI. With 7 bases removed from V and 10 bases from J, the gap between germline ends came to 23 bases. CDR3 length: 15 residues. Here the CDR3 reads CASTLGTVPPREQFF. The CDR3 DNA reads TGTGCCAGCACCCTCGGGACTGTTCCCCCTAGGGAGCAGTTCTTC.

The chain is built from TRBV9 and TRBJ2-3, with 13 positions matching TRBD2. Germline CDR1 reads SGDLS; CDR2 reads YYNGEE. This CDR3 has 20 residues. The J segment lost 4 bases and the V segment lost 0 bases, leaving 14 bases of the junction unmatched. The CDR3 here is CASSVASGTSGTAAADTQYF. CDR3 DNA sequence: TGTGCCAGCAGCGTAGCCTCCGGGACTAGCGGGACAGCGGCTGCAGATACGCAGTATTTT.

J is TRBJ1-1 and V is TRBV12-3 or TRBV12-4, with a tentative D call TRBD1 (6 bases). The CDR3 is 13 residues long. V gave up 3 bases and J gave up 8 bases, with 13 bases separating them. The CDR3 is CASSFPGQLEAFF. CDR3 in DNA: TGTGCCAGCAGTTTTCCGGGACAACTAGAAGCTTTCTTT.

A remark on this clone: The sample carries other DNA sequences with the same CDR3. This rearrangement joins TRBV6-4 to TRBJ1-1; D perhaps matches TRBD1 (6 bases). CDR1 is MRHNA and CDR2 is SNTAGT in the germline V gene. The CDR3 totals 13 residues. V gave up 6 bases and J gave up 1 base, with 9 bases separating them. CDR3 in amino acids: CASRQGPNTEAFF. CDR3 nucleotide sequence: TGTGCCAGCAGACAGGGTCCGAACACTGAAGCTTTCTTT.

J is TRBJ2-7 and V is TRBV6-5, with TRBD2 identical over 9 bases. J lost 2 bases, V lost 0 bases, and 5 bases had no gene match. The V gene's germline CDR1 is MNHEY and CDR2 SVGAGI. The CDR3 contains 16 residues. CDR3 sequence reads: CASSYSSAGGPYEQYF. CDR3 DNA sequence: TGTGCCAGCAGTTACTCGTCAGCGGGAGGACCCTACGAGCAGTACTTC.

The chain has TRBV9 and TRBJ2-2, with D unresolved. Trimming shortened V by 0 bases and J by 3 bases, and 3 bases separated the two germline ends. The CDR3 consists of 13 residues. CDR1 is SGDLS and CDR2 is YYNGEE in the germline V gene. The DNA for the CDR3 is TGTGCCAGCAGCGTAGCTTACACCGGGGAGCTGTTTTTT. Translated, it gives CASSVAYTGELFF. Variable domain in full (rest from reference TRBV9 and TRBJ2-2): DSGVTQTPKHLITATGQRVTLRCSPRSGDLSVYWYQQSLDQGLQFLIQYYNGEERAKGNILERFSAQQFPDLHSELNLSSLELGDSALYFCASSVAYTGELFFGEGSRLTVL.

This clone came up a few times. The rearrangement links TRBV2 to TRBJ2-3; TRBD1 matches at 7 bases. The CDR3 extends over 14 amino acids. Germline-derived CDR1 and CDR2 are SNHLY and FYNNEI. With V trimmed by 2 bases and J by 1 base, 0 bases remained unmatched. CDR3 bases: TGTGCCAGCAGTGAACAGGGGGGCACAGATACGCAGTATTTT. Protein: CASSEQGGTDTQYF.

J is TRBJ2-1 and V is TRBV29-1; TRBD1 aligns across 10 bases. With V trimmed by 6 bases and J by 9 bases, 14 bases remained unmatched. The germline gives CDR1 SQVTM, CDR2 ANQGSEA. The CDR3 runs 15 residues. The CDR3 spells CSVLLRDRGQTEQFF. In nucleotides, the CDR3 is TGCAGCGTGCTGCTCCGGGACAGGGGTCAAACTGAGCAGTTCTTC.

This clone was picked up a small number of times. V gene TRBV6-2 or TRBV6-3 combines with J gene TRBJ2-3; 10 bases are shared with TRBD2. This CDR3 is built from 17 residues. Trimming at V came to 5 bases and at J to 5 bases, leaving 13 bases not matched to a gene. CDR1 is MNHEY, CDR2 SVGEGT, per germline. CDR3 sequence (DNA): TGTGCCAGCAGTACTTCTAAGCGGGGGGGCGTGTTAGATACGCAGTATTTT. This translates into CASSTSKRGGVLDTQYF.